This is a list of T cell receptor beta chains from one sample in a study of CD8 T cells in ankylosing spondylitis. MiXCR, applied by TCRdb to the 5' RACE reads, yields one record per CDR3 protein. The sample has 750,000 to 850,000 distinct CDR3 sequences, 10% to 15% seen once. The sequenced sample was blood, either unsorted or a sorted T cell fraction (not recorded which). The receptor set was obtained from a male donor with ankylosing spondylitis. The CDR3 runs from the conserved cysteine through the conserved F or W. D genes are given only for firm matches. Expanded clones are given a class, and other clones once, few, many or no size at all.

TRBV6-5,.,TRBJ2-3,few,TGTGCCAGCAGTTATGGTCCGATAGGAGATACGCAGTATTTT,CASSYGPIGDTQYF
TRBV7-3,.,TRBJ2-1,.,TGTGCCAGCAGCTTAGACGGTGCTAAGCAGTTCTTC,CASSLDGAKQFF
TRBV7-8,.,TRBJ2-5,few,TGTGCCAGCAGCTTAGGGACCGCTCAATTC,CASSLGTAQF
TRBV5-1,.,TRBJ2-4,few,TGCGCCAGCAGCCCGGACACTACCAAAAACATTCAGTACTTC,CASSPDTTKNIQYF
TRBV10-3,.,TRBJ2-7,few,TGTGCCATCAGGGAAGACAGGAGCTACGAGCAGTACTTC,CAIREDRSYEQYF
TRBV5-1,.,TRBJ2-5,few,TGCGCCAGCAGCTTACGGGACGGGTCGGAGACCCAGTACTTC,CASSLRDGSETQYF
TRBV7-9,.,TRBJ1-1,.,TGTGCCAGCAGCTTAGAGGGGCAGGCCGAAGCTTTCTTT,CASSLEGQAEAFF
TRBV5-1,TRBD1,TRBJ1-4,.,TGCGCCAGCAGCCCGGACAGGGAGGGTGAAAAACTGTCTTTT,CASSPDREGEKLSF
TRBV9,TRBD1,TRBJ2-3,.,TGTGCCAGCAGCGTCCCGGGACAGGGGGCGCTCCCAGATACGCAGTATTTT,CASSVPGQGALPDTQYF
TRBV9,TRBD2,TRBJ2-1,few,TGTGCCAGCAGCGTAGGAGTTTGGGGGGGATACAATGAGCAGTTCTTC,CASSVGVWGGYNEQFF
TRBV10-3,TRBD1,TRBJ1-1,.,TGTGCCATCAGGGAAACCGGGACAGGGCTAATGAACACTGAAGCTTTCTTT,CAIRETGTGLMNTEAFF
TRBV20-1,.,TRBJ1-2,.,TGCAGTGCTAGATCGACTGGCTACACCTTC,CSARSTGYTF
TRBV11-2,TRBD2,TRBJ2-5,.,TGTGCCAGCAGCTTAGATTCCATGGCTAGCGGGGTAGAGACCCAGTACTTC,CASSLDSMASGVETQYF
TRBV20-1,TRBD1,TRBJ2-7,many,TGCAGTGCCATCACAGGGGGCGCGGTTTACGAGCAGTACTTC,CSAITGGAVYEQYF
TRBV29-1,.,TRBJ2-7,many,TGCAGCGTGGCCGGCAGCTACGAGCAGTACTTC,CSVAGSYEQYF
TRBV6-1,TRBD1,TRBJ1-2,few,TGTGCCAGCAGTGGACAGGGGGCGGAAGGCTACACCTTC,CASSGQGAEGYTF